Following are 30 T cell receptor beta chains from one sample sequenced in a study of cytomegalovirus exposure and HLA in healthy donors. Primers included in the PCR were 60 Vbeta and 13 Jbeta primers. Sequencing was performed with immunoSEQ multiplex PCR; in TCRdb, only in-frame clones are kept and a portion is missing. In the table there are about 220,000 clones, about four fifths of which are singletons. The specimen sequenced was PBMCs. These receptors all stem from a middle-aged woman in good health and CMV-seropositive.

The chain employs TRBV6-1 and TRBJ2-1, with unresolved D. The CDR3 totals 15 residues. Germline-derived CDR1 and CDR2 are MNHNS and SASEGT. Trimming took off 2 bases at V and 0 bases at J, with 8 bases between the two ends. The CDR3 DNA reads TGTGCCAGCAGTGAATTGTGGAGCTCCTACAATGAGCAGTTCTTC. Translation gives CASSELWSSYNEQFF.

A word on this clone: Within the sample, other DNA sequences also encode this same CDR3. The V call is TRBV19, the J call TRBJ2-7; 10 bases fit TRBD1. The trim removed 9 bases at V and 3 bases at J, leaving 2 bases unmatched. CDR3 size: 12 residues. The V gene's germline CDR1 is LNHDA and CDR2 SQIVND (reference sequence). CDR3 coding DNA: TGTGCCAGCCGGGACAGGGGCTACGAGCAGTACTTC. Translation: CASRDRGYEQYF.

This chain's CDR3 is CATGRTDPWDTGELFF. CDR3 in DNA: TGTGCCACCGGGAGAACAGACCCCTGGGACACCGGGGAGCTGTTTTTT. The rearrangement links TRBV15 to TRBJ2-2; a possible D gene is TRBD2 (5 bases). The CDR3 sequence is 16 residues long. Trimming left V 8 bases short and J 3 bases short, with 19 bases between. Germline V gene lookup returns CDR1 LNHNV and CDR2 YYDKDF (reference sequence).

The CDR3 coding sequence is TGTGCCAGCAGCCTGGACAGGGCCTCGGATACGCAGTATTTT. Protein: CASSLDRASDTQYF. The chain employs TRBV7-2 and TRBJ2-3; 8 nucleotides agree with TRBD1. V lost 5 bases to trimming and J lost 6 bases; unmatched junction nucleotides: 7. There are 14 residues in the CDR3. Per germline, CDR1 SGHTA and CDR2 FQGNSA.

The V call is TRBV27, the J call TRBJ1-2, with TRBD1 as a possible D gene (5 bases). Looked up from germline, CDR1 is MNHEY and CDR2 is SMNVEV (reference sequence). This CDR3 has 11 amino acids. Between the trimmed V and J ends, which lost 8 bases and 8 bases, there was a span of 12 bases. CDR3 protein: CASGWGDGYTF. For the CDR3, the DNA is TGTGCCAGCGGATGGGGGGACGGCTACACCTTC.

The chain joins TRBV18 to TRBJ2-1; D call uncertain. Germline loops: CDR1 KGHSH, CDR2 LQKENI. V was clipped by 3 bases and J by 7 bases, with 7 bases between them. The CDR3 runs to 12 residues. The CDR3: CASSPAANEQFF. The CDR3 region has the DNA TGTGCCAGCTCACCGGCGGCGAATGAGCAGTTCTTC.

This chain links TRBV27 with TRBJ1-6, with TRBD1 identical over 7 bases. The ends lost 8 bases at V and 9 bases at J; junction bases unmatched: 7. CDR3 length equals 13 residues. Germline-derived CDR1 and CDR2 are MNHEY and SMNVEV (reference sequence). Here the CDR3 reads CASWGTDLSPLHF. For the CDR3, the DNA is TGTGCCAGCTGGGGGACAGACCTTTCACCCCTCCACTTT.

V and J are TRBV7-8 and TRBJ1-2, with a tentative D call TRBD1 (6 bases). The CDR3 covers 13 residues. V was shortened by 1 base and J by 7 bases, with 10 bases between the two germline ends. Per the germline V gene, CDR1 is SGHVS and CDR2 is FQNEAQ. This chain's CDR3 is CASSLGQVAGYTF. The CDR3 nucleotides read TGTGCCAGCAGCTTAGGACAGGTAGCTGGCTACACCTTC.

CDR3 DNA sequence: TGCGCCAGCAGTCCGACAGGGAACCCCTACGAGCAGTACTTC. Translated: CASSPTGNPYEQYF. The gene calls are TRBV5-1 and TRBJ2-7, with TRBD1 matching 7 bases. V trimming: 5 bases; J trimming: 2 bases; junction bases outside the gene matches: 7. From germline, CDR1 is SGHRS and CDR2 YFSETQ. The CDR3 loop spans 14 amino acids.

As DNA, the CDR3 is TGTGCCAGCAGCGTAGAAGGAGGAAGCGGGGGGGCGACAGATACGCAGTATTTT. This codes for CASSVEGGSGGATDTQYF. The chain carries TRBV9 and TRBJ2-3, with 10 bases identical to TRBD2. Germline CDR1 reads SGDLS; CDR2 reads YYNGEE. CDR3 length equals 18 residues. The V segment lost 0 bases and the J segment 3 bases; nucleotides outside the gene matches: 10.

As concerns this clone: One end of the junction does not line up with germline, which may come from a read error. Additional DNA sequences in this sample encode the identical CDR3. The chain links TRBV5-4 to TRBJ1-6, with D perhaps matching TRBD1 (6 bases). This CDR3 has 16 residues. Germline CDR1 is SGHNT and CDR2 is YYREEE (reference sequence). The CDR3 loop is CASSGPQGHYNSPLHF. The CDR3 DNA reads TGTGCCAGCAGCGGACCACAGGGACACTATAATTCCCCCCTCCACTTT.

The chain couples TRBV21-1 to TRBJ2-7; TRBD2 reflects the table's D call only, with no check against the DNA. TRBV21-1 constitutes a pseudogene. CDR3 size: 14 residues. In nucleotides, the CDR3 is TGTGCCAGCAGCAAAGGGAGGGAAGCAAACGAGCAGTACTTC. This sequence encodes CASSKGREANEQYF.

This clone was counted between two and nine times. The rearrangement uses TRBV2 and TRBJ2-3, with 7 positions matching TRBD2. V shed 4 bases and J 5 bases; nucleotides not matched to a gene: 3. CDR3 length: 13 residues. Germline assignment: CDR1 SNHLY and CDR2 FYNNEI. The CDR3 DNA reads TGTGCCAGCAGTGGGGGGGAGGGAGATACGCAGTATTTT. Amino acids: CASSGGEGDTQYF.

This sequence joins TRBV29-1 and TRBJ1-2; D gene unclear. The V gene's germline CDR1 is SQVTM and CDR2 ANQGSEA. Trimming stripped 5 bases from V and 1 base from J, with 20 bases between. The CDR3 runs 16 residues. This CDR3 is CSVYGGTKTYNYGYTF. As DNA, the CDR3 is TGCAGCGTTTATGGAGGAACGAAGACTTATAACTATGGCTACACCTTC.

The chain joins TRBV6-5 to TRBJ2-1, with 8 bases lining up with TRBD2. Per germline, CDR1 MNHEY and CDR2 SVGAGI. The CDR3 loop spans 16 amino acids. With V trimmed by 4 bases and J by 7 bases, 12 bases remained unmatched. This chain's CDR3 is CASSSPGSGGRNEQFF. The CDR3 DNA follows: TGTGCCAGCAGTTCCCCGGGCAGCGGGGGAAGGAATGAGCAGTTCTTC.

The genes are TRBV30 and TRBJ2-7; TRBD1 is a possible D gene (6 bases). Germline V gene data show CDR1 as GTSNPN and CDR2 as SVGIG (reference sequence). This CDR3 has 15 residues. V was pared by 0 bases and J by 0 bases, with 12 bases between. The DNA of the CDR3 is TGTGCCTGGAGTGTAAGGGGGTGGAGCTCCTACGAGCAGTACTTC. This encodes CAWSVRGWSSYEQYF.

The rearrangement joins TRBV7-9 to TRBJ2-4, with D possibly being TRBD1 (6 bases). Deletions cut 5 bases from V and 1 base from J, with 15 bases between. Germline V gene sequence: CDR1 SEHNR, CDR2 FQNEAQ (reference sequence). The CDR3 has 16 amino acids. The CDR3 reads CASSRSGQWAKNIQYF. CDR3 nucleotide sequence: TGTGCCAGCAGCCGTAGTGGACAGTGGGCCAAAAACATTCAGTACTTC. The full variable domain, with the rest looked up from reference TRBV7-9 and TRBJ2-4, is DTGVSQNPRHKITKRGQNVTFRCDPISEHNRLYWYRQTLGQGPEFLTYFQNEAQLEKSRLLSDRFSAERPKGSFSTLEIQRTEQGDSAMYLCASSRSGQWAKNIQYFGAGTRLSVL.

This chain uses TRBV30 with TRBJ1-2; D gene ambiguous. The germline CDR1 and CDR2 sequences are GTSNPN and SVGIG (reference sequence). Trimming stripped 3 bases from V and 4 bases from J, with 12 bases between. This CDR3 contains 13 residues. The CDR3 DNA reads TGTGCCTGGAGCGAGGGTGCGCCCTATGGCTACACCTTC. It yields the protein CAWSEGAPYGYTF.

The chain has TRBV19 and TRBJ1-5; unclear D gene. The CDR3 is 16 amino acids. Germline CDR1 reads LNHDA; CDR2 reads SQIVND (reference sequence). Trimming stripped 1 base from V and 6 bases from J, with 16 bases between. As DNA, the CDR3 is TGTGCCAGTAGTATAGGGGGAGGGTTTTATGGTCAGCCCCAGCATTTT. Amino acid sequence: CASSIGGGFYGQPQHF.

This chain joins TRBV2 and TRBJ2-2; unclear D gene. Germline lookup yields CDR1 SNHLY and CDR2 FYNNEI. Trimming took 3 bases from V and 1 from J, leaving 3 bases between them. The CDR3 extends over 13 amino acids. CDR3: CASSERNTGELFF. The CDR3, as DNA: TGTGCCAGCAGTGAGAGGAACACCGGGGAGCTGTTTTTT.

In its sample, this clone was seen once. The CDR3 reads CASSVATGTGELFF. The DNA for the CDR3 is TGTGCCAGCAGCGTAGCGACGGGCACCGGGGAGCTGTTTTTT. The rearrangement links TRBV9 to TRBJ2-2; D ambiguous. Per the germline V gene, CDR1 is SGDLS and CDR2 is YYNGEE. This CDR3 region has 14 residues. Trimming left V 0 bases short and J 4 bases short, with 7 bases between.

This rearrangement joins TRBV10-1 to TRBJ2-7; possible D gene TRBD1, 6 bases. Trimming removed 3 bases from V and 4 bases from J, with 13 bases in between. Per germline, CDR1 WNHNN and CDR2 SYGVQD (reference sequence). The CDR3 is 14 residues long. CDR3 bases: TGCGCCAGCAGTGACAAGGACAGTCTGTACGAGCAGTACTTC. The encoded protein is CASSDKDSLYEQYF.

The rearrangement joins TRBV27 to TRBJ2-1; the match to TRBD1 covers 9 bases. This CDR3 has 16 residues. The V gene end was trimmed by 4 bases and the J gene end by 0 bases; junction bases not matched to a gene: 4. CDR1 is MNHEY, CDR2 SMNVEV, per germline (reference sequence). Here the CDR3 reads CASSSTGGGSYNEQFF. The CDR3, as DNA: TGTGCCAGCAGTTCAACAGGGGGCGGCTCCTACAATGAGCAGTTCTTC.

The genes are TRBV6-5 and TRBJ2-7, with 10 bases lining up with TRBD1. The CDR3 totals 15 residues. Looked up from germline, CDR1 is MNHEY and CDR2 is SVGAGI. J gave up 6 bases and V 2 bases, and 7 bases lay outside the gene matches. The CDR3 spells CASSYRDRGSFEQYF. The CDR3 nucleotides are TGTGCCAGCAGTTACCGGGACAGGGGATCTTTCGAGCAGTACTTC.

V and J are TRBV7-2 and TRBJ2-7; D perhaps matches TRBD1 (6 bases). Germline V gene sequence: CDR1 SGHTA, CDR2 FQGNSA. Deletions cut 0 bases from V and 5 bases from J, with 11 bases between. The CDR3 covers 14 residues. CDR3 in DNA: TGTGCCAGCAGCTTAGCGGGCAGGGGAGACGAGCAGTACTTC. Translated, it gives CASSLAGRGDEQYF.

The V gene is TRBV21-1, the J gene TRBJ2-3; the table assigns TRBD1, which was not confirmed against the DNA. TRBV21-1 represents a pseudogene. CDR3 length: 14 residues. CDR3 sequence (DNA): TGTGCCAGCAGCAAACAGGGTCTGCGGGATACGCAGTATTTT. It translates to CASSKQGLRDTQYF.

This rearrangement joins TRBV6-1 to TRBJ2-5; TRBD1 is a possible D gene (6 bases). There are 16 residues in the CDR3. Germline CDR1 reads MNHNS; CDR2 reads SASEGT. V was cut by 2 bases and J by 1 base, with 14 bases left in between. CDR3 nucleotides: TGTGCCAGCAGTGAATGGGGGCACAGGATCCAAGAGACCCAGTACTTC. This encodes CASSEWGHRIQETQYF.

This chain connects TRBV18 to TRBJ2-2; 10 nucleotides align to TRBD1. This CDR3 has 16 residues. Trimming took 5 bases from V and 3 from J; bases not matched to a gene: 6. In germline, CDR1 is KGHSH, CDR2 LQKENI. The CDR3 is CASSKPGQGHTGELFF. CDR3 nucleotides: TGTGCCAGCTCAAAACCGGGACAGGGGCACACCGGGGAGCTGTTTTTT.

V gene TRBV6-5 combines with J gene TRBJ2-3; 7 bases map to TRBD2. Germline CDR1 is MNHEY and CDR2 is SVGAGI. The CDR3 covers 15 residues. The J segment lost 4 bases and the V segment lost 5 bases, leaving 9 bases of the junction unmatched. The CDR3 nucleotides are TGTGCCAGCAGTCATGGGAGGGGCGCCGCAGATACGCAGTATTTT. Encoded protein: CASSHGRGAADTQYF.

CDR3 region: CASSLVGGQETQYF. The CDR3 region has the DNA TGCGCCAGCAGCTTGGTAGGAGGACAAGAGACCCAGTACTTC. The chain combines TRBV5-1 with TRBJ2-5, with D possibly matching TRBD2 (5 bases). CDR1 is SGHRS, CDR2 YFSETQ, per germline. The V gene lost 0 bases and the J gene lost 2 bases, with 8 bases spanning the gap. The CDR3 spans 14 residues.